Ten or more counts support the clone carrying this T cell receptor beta chain. From germline, CDR1 is SGHTA and CDR2 FQGTGA. V shed 6 bases, J shed 2 bases, and the junction held 3 bases outside the gene matches. The CDR3 totals 14 residues. Unique molecular identifiers were used in preparing the TCRbeta library. TCRdb re-analysed the PCR reads in MiXCR, keeping a single row per CDR3 protein. The data contain some 640,000 distinct CDR3 sequences, approximately 15% of them singletons. The record originates from a study of T-cell reconstitution after alpha-beta-depleted transplantation in children. The sequence came from a human donor who donated a stem cell graft to a child with acute myeloid leukemia. The sequencing here drew on PBMCs from the stem cell graft donor, taken from the stem cell graft. The chain recombines TRBV7-3 with TRBJ2-3; 9 bases match TRBD2. The CDR3 reads CASSLAGVTDTQYF. The CDR3 region has the DNA TGTGCCAGCAGTTTAGCGGGGGTCACAGATACGCAGTATTTT.